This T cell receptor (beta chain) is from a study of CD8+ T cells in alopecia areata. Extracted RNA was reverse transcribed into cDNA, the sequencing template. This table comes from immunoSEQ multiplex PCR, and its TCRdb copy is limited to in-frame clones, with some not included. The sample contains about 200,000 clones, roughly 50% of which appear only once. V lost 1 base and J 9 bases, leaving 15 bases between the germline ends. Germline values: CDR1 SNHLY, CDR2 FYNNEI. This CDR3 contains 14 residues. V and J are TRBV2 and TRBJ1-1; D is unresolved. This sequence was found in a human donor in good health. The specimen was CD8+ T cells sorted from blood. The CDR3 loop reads CASSEGLDGEKAFF. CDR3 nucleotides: TGTGCCAGCAGTGAAGGTCTCGACGGGGAAAAAGCTTTCTTT.